These 24 T cell receptor beta chains were all obtained from the same sample, sequenced in a study of shared clonotypes between healthy human individuals. This table comes from immunoSEQ multiplex PCR, and its TCRdb copy is limited to in-frame clones, with some not included. Altogether 2.3 million or so clones are present, 85% to 95% being singletons, with the ten largest covering 0.3% to 0.4%. The sequenced material came from naive CD4+ T cells from PBMCs. This sample's subset: CD45RA+ positively selected. Source of these receptors: a man aged 18-30 years in good health. Some clones in this sample may be carry-over from other donors' samples.

The CDR3 region is CASSEVHRGSYNEQFF. CDR3 bases: TGTGCCAGCAGTGAAGTGCACAGGGGCTCCTACAATGAGCAGTTCTTC. J is TRBJ2-1 and V is TRBV6-1; 7 bases are a match to TRBD1. J lost 0 bases, V lost 1 base, and 3 bases had no gene match. Germline loops: CDR1 MNHNS, CDR2 SASEGT. CDR3 size: 16 residues.

The rearrangement joins TRBV28 to TRBJ2-7, with 7 bases identical to TRBD1. Germline values: CDR1 MDHEN, CDR2 SYDVKM. After removal of 5 bases from V and 6 bases from J, the junction contained 7 bases not matched to a gene. The CDR3 sequence is 13 residues long. CDR3 in amino acids: CASSNDRASEQYF. The CDR3 region has the DNA TGTGCCAGCAGTAACGACAGGGCGTCCGAGCAGTACTTC.

V is TRBV11-2 and J is TRBJ2-5; a possible D gene is TRBD2 (7 bases). Looked up from germline, CDR1 is SGHAT and CDR2 is FQNNGV. There are 13 residues in the CDR3. Trimming took off 5 bases at V and 5 bases at J, with 12 bases between the two ends. CDR3 region: CASSHGGPETQYF. The DNA of the CDR3 is TGTGCCAGCAGCCACGGGGGGCCGGAGACCCAGTACTTC.

V is TRBV20-1 and J is TRBJ1-2; D perhaps matches TRBD1 (5 bases). The CDR3 spans 11 residues. Germline V lookup: CDR1 DFQATT, CDR2 SNEGSKA (reference sequence). V shed 5 bases and J shed 11 bases, with 15 bases lying between them. The CDR3 bases are TGCAGTGCTGGCCGAGCTCAGGGTTACACCTTC. Its translation: CSAGRAQGYTF.

The chain employs TRBV10-3 and TRBJ1-4, with TRBD1 matching over 8 bases. After removal of 6 bases from V and 6 bases from J, the junction contained 6 bases not matched to a gene. Germline CDR1 is ENHRY and CDR2 is SYGVKD. CDR3 length: 14 amino acids. CDR3 DNA sequence: TGTGCCATCAGCAAAGGACAGGGAGATGAAAAACTGTTTTTT. It codes for CAISKGQGDEKLFF.

The sample holds a few counts of this clone. The chain has TRBV28 and TRBJ1-2; no clear D gene. The CDR3 runs to 12 residues. Trimming removed 6 bases at V and 8 bases at J, with 13 bases between. CDR1 is MDHEN and CDR2 is SYDVKM in the germline V gene. The CDR3 DNA reads as TGTGCCAGCAGCCCTCGGTCGTGGGGCTACACCTTC. Encoded protein: CASSPRSWGYTF.

The chain carries TRBV5-1 and TRBJ2-5, with D maybe TRBD1 (7 bases). In germline, CDR1 is SGHRS, CDR2 YFSETQ. The CDR3 is 15 amino acids. Trimming left V 0 bases short and J 6 bases short, with 15 bases between. The CDR3 DNA follows: TGCGCCAGCAGCTTGGCCCTAGGGGGCGGGAAGACCCAGTACTTC. It is translated as CASSLALGGGKTQYF.

In regard to this clone: The same CDR3 can be traced to other DNA sequences in this sample. V is TRBV28 and J is TRBJ2-7; 10 bases are a match to TRBD1. Trimming at V came to 5 bases and at J to 4 bases, leaving 8 bases not matched to a gene. CDR1 is MDHEN, CDR2 SYDVKM, per germline. CDR3 length: 15 residues. The CDR3 DNA reads TGTGCCAGCAGTCGACCGGGACAGGGGAGATACGAGCAGTACTTC. It codes for CASSRPGQGRYEQYF.

The genes are TRBV4-2 and TRBJ2-1; 12 nucleotides match TRBD2. This CDR3 has 18 residues. CDR1 and CDR2 (germline): LGHNA, YNFKEQ. The trim removed 1 base at V and 10 bases at J, leaving 14 bases unmatched. The CDR3 bases are TGTGCCAGCAGCCAAGGACGGGTGGGACTAGCGGGCGAAGGGGAGCAGTTCTTC. It encodes CASSQGRVGLAGEGEQFF.

The V gene is TRBV19, the J gene TRBJ1-3, with no clear D. The CDR3 loop spans 15 amino acids. The germline V and J ends were trimmed by 5 bases and 0 bases, with 11 bases remaining between them. Germline V CDR1 and CDR2: LNHDA, SQIVND (reference sequence). CDR3 nucleotide sequence: TGTGCCAGTAGTCTTGGACGGAGCTCTGGAAACACCATATATTTT. Translating it yields CASSLGRSSGNTIYF.

The J gene is TRBJ2-4, the V gene TRBV4-2; possible D gene TRBD2, 6 bases. The CDR3 sequence is 19 residues long. Trimming pared 0 bases from V and 3 bases from J, leaving 21 bases between. Looked up from germline, CDR1 is LGHNA and CDR2 is YNFKEQ. Here the CDR3 DNA reads TGTGCCAGCAGCCAAGATTCGGGGGACTCCAAACGATTCAAAAACATTCAGTACTTC. Protein sequence: CASSQDSGDSKRFKNIQYF.

V is TRBV7-2 and J is TRBJ1-5; D remains unclear. The germline gives CDR1 SGHTA, CDR2 FQGNSA. The CDR3 has 13 amino acids. V lost 3 bases and J lost 5, with 8 bases in between. CDR3 coding DNA: TGTGCCAGCAGCTTTGACGGCTATCAGCCCCAGCATTTT. Protein: CASSFDGYQPQHF.

In this sample, this clone turned up once. V gene TRBV5-1 combines with J gene TRBJ2-5, with 12 bases that match TRBD2. After removal of 0 bases from V and 0 bases from J, the junction contained 6 bases not matched to a gene. In germline, CDR1 is SGHRS, CDR2 YFSETQ. This CDR3 has 18 residues. Here the CDR3 DNA reads TGCGCCAGCAGCTTGGCCGGACTAGCGGGGATTTACCAAGAGACCCAGTACTTC. Amino acids: CASSLAGLAGIYQETQYF.

This sequence joins TRBV7-6 and TRBJ2-3, with 10 bases identical to TRBD2. Unmatched junction bases numbered 9, after V lost 1 base and J lost 2 bases. From germline, CDR1 is SGHVS and CDR2 FNYEAQ. This CDR3 contains 18 residues. This chain's CDR3 is CASSLVIMLAGVTDTQYF. In DNA, the CDR3 is TGTGCCAGCAGCTTAGTAATTATGCTAGCGGGGGTCACAGATACGCAGTATTTT.

V is TRBV18 and J is TRBJ1-4; D is ambiguous. This CDR3 contains 16 residues. Trimming removed 2 bases at V and 0 bases at J, with 10 bases between. In germline, CDR1 is KGHSH, CDR2 LQKENI. This CDR3 is CASSPIQPSTNEKLFF. DNA of the CDR3: TGTGCCAGCTCACCAATACAGCCTTCAACTAATGAAAAACTGTTTTTT.

V and J are TRBV7-9 and TRBJ2-1; 8 positions match TRBD2. The CDR3 has 16 residues. CDR1 SEHNR and CDR2 FQNEAQ come from the germline V gene (reference sequence). Trimming cost V 0 bases and J 4 bases; bases outside gene matches: 5. CDR3 sequence (DNA): TGTGCCAGCAGCTTAGCGGGGCTAGCGGGTTACAATGAGCAGTTCTTC. Its protein product is CASSLAGLAGYNEQFF.

The chain uses TRBV7-7 and TRBJ2-5; 7 positions agree with TRBD1. V lost 1 base and J lost 4; bases outside the gene matches: 9. This CDR3 has 16 amino acids. Per the germline V gene, CDR1 is SSHAT and CDR2 is FNYEAQ (reference sequence). Here the CDR3 DNA reads TGTGCCAGCAGCTTAGGGTCAGGGGGTGACGGAGAGACCCAGTACTTC. Translating it yields CASSLGSGGDGETQYF.

The chain recombines TRBV5-4 with TRBJ1-2, with D unclear. The CDR3 has 12 residues. CDR1 and CDR2 (germline): SGHNT, YYREEE (reference sequence). The V gene lost 0 bases and the J gene lost 8 bases, with 8 bases spanning the gap. The CDR3, as DNA: TGTGCCAGCAGCTTGGAAGGTGGGGGCTACACCTTC. The encoded protein is CASSLEGGGYTF.

V is TRBV7-7 and J is TRBJ2-1; TRBD2 matches at 7 bases. Per the germline V gene, CDR1 is SSHAT and CDR2 is FNYEAQ (reference sequence). Losses at the gene ends were 6 bases for V and 6 bases for J; bases not matched to a gene: 11. The CDR3 length is 15 residues. The chain's CDR3 is CASSLDWEGSNEQFF. As DNA, the CDR3 is TGTGCCAGCAGTCTGGACTGGGAGGGGTCCAATGAGCAGTTCTTC.

The chain carries TRBV5-1 and TRBJ2-7; TRBD1 is a possible D gene (5 bases). This CDR3 comprises 15 residues. Germline values: CDR1 SGHRS, CDR2 YFSETQ. V lost 4 bases to trimming and J lost 4 bases, with 18 bases between them. The DNA of the CDR3 is TGCGCCAGCAGCCTCTTCAGGGATCCGGTATACGAGCAGTACTTC. This encodes CASSLFRDPVYEQYF. Supplemented by reference TRBV5-1 and TRBJ2-7, the full variable domain reads KAGVTQTPRYLIKTRGQQVTLSCSPISGHRSVSWYQQTPGQGLQFLFEYFSETQRNKGNFPGRFSGRQFSNSRSEMNVSTLELGDSALYLCASSLFRDPVYEQYFGPGTRLTVT.

The rearrangement joins TRBV5-1 to TRBJ2-7; D unresolved. V was trimmed by 7 bases and J by 4 bases, leaving 15 bases between them. Germline CDR1 reads SGHRS; CDR2 reads YFSETQ. The CDR3 contains 13 residues. CDR3 amino acids: CASGYSDGYEQYF. CDR3 sequence (DNA): TGCGCCAGCGGGTACAGCGACGGGTACGAGCAGTACTTC.

This chain connects TRBV27 to TRBJ2-3, with D possibly TRBD2 on 5 matching bases. Looked up from germline, CDR1 is MNHEY and CDR2 is SMNVEV (reference sequence). Trimming shortened V by 5 bases and J by 1 base, and 7 bases separated the two germline ends. The CDR3 loop spans 13 amino acids. CDR3: CASSRTRTDTQYF. CDR3 coding DNA: TGTGCCAGCAGTCGGACTCGCACAGATACGCAGTATTTT.

The rearrangement uses TRBV28 and TRBJ2-1, with D perhaps TRBD1 or TRBD2 (5 bases each). Germline loops: CDR1 MDHEN, CDR2 SYDVKM. Deletions cut 4 bases from V and 2 bases from J, with 27 bases between. This CDR3 has 20 amino acids. The CDR3 sequence: CASSSLGVSEGDGAYNEQFF. The CDR3 coding sequence is TGTGCCAGCAGTTCTCTCGGGGTGAGTGAAGGGGACGGGGCCTACAATGAGCAGTTCTTC.

The J gene is TRBJ1-4, the V gene TRBV18, with D maybe TRBD1 (5 bases). Trimming took off 0 bases at V and 6 bases at J, with 11 bases between the two ends. This CDR3 is 15 amino acids long. Germline loops: CDR1 KGHSH, CDR2 LQKENI. The CDR3 region is CASSPPALGDEKLFF. DNA of the CDR3: TGTGCCAGCTCACCACCGGCCCTAGGGGATGAAAAACTGTTTTTT.